This entry is about one T cell receptor (beta chain). Trimming shortened V by 5 bases and J by 5 bases, and 10 bases separated the two germline ends. CDR1 is KGHSH, CDR2 LQKENI, per germline. This CDR3 region has 13 residues. This record comes from a study of cytomegalovirus exposure and HLA in healthy donors. The study ran its PCR with 60 Vbeta and 13 Jbeta primers. Repertoires were generated with immunoSEQ multiplex PCR, while TCRdb's copy carries only in-frame clones and drops some. In all, the sample yields some 72,000 clones. The sequenced sample consisted of PBMCs. The TCR originated in a man aged 35-49 years in good health and CMV-seronegative. The V call is TRBV18, the J call TRBJ1-5; D unresolved. CDR3 sequence: CASSSDWDQPQHF. DNA of the CDR3: TGTGCCAGCTCATCCGACTGGGATCAGCCCCAGCATTTT.